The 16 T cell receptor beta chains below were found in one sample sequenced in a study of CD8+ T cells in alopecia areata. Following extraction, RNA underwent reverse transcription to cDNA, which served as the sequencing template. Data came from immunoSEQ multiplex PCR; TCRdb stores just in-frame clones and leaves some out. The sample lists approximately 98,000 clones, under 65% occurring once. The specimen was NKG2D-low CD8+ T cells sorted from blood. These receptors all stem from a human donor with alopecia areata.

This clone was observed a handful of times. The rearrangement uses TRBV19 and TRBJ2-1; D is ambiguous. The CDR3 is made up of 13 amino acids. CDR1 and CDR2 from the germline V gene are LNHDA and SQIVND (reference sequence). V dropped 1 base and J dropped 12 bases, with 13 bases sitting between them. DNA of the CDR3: TGTGCCAGTAGTATAGTTGCGGCGAGTTTGCAGTTCTTC. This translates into CASSIVAASLQFF.

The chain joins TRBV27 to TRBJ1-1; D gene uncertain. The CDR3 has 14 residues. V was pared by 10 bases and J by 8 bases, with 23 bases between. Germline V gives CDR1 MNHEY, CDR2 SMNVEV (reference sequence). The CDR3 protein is CATKPPGNPYEAFF. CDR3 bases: TGTGCCACTAAGCCCCCGGGGAACCCCTACGAAGCTTTCTTT.

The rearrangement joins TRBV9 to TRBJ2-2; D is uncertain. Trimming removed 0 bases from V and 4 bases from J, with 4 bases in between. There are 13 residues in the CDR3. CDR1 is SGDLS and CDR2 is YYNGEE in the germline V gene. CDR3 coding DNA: TGTGCCAGCAGCGTAGTTTCCACCGGGGAGCTGTTTTTT. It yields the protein CASSVVSTGELFF.

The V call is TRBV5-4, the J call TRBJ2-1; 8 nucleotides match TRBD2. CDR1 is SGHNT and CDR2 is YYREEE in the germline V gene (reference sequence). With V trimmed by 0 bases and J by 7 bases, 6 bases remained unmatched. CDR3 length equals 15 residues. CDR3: CASSLGAGGQNEQFF. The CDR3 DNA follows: TGTGCCAGCAGCTTGGGGGCGGGAGGCCAAAATGAGCAGTTCTTC.

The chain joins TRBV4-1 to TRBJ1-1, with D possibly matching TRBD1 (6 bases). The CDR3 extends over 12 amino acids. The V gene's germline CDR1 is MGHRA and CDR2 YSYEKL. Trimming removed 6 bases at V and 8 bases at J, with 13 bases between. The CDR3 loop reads CASSSGGPEAFF. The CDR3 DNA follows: TGCGCCAGCAGTTCTGGGGGGCCAGAAGCTTTCTTT.

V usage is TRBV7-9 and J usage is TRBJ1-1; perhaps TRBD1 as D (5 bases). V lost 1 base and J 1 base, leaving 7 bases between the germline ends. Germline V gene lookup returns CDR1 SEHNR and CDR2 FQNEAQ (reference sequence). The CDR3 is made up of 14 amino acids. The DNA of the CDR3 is TGTGCCAGCAGCTTAGTCCAGGGGAACACTGAAGCTTTCTTT. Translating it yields CASSLVQGNTEAFF.

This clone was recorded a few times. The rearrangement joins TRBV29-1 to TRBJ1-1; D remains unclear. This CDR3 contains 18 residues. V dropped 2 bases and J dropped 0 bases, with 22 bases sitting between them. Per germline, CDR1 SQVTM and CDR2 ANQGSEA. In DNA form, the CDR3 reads TGCAGCGTTGAATTTTTCGTCGTAAATAGAGGCATGAACACTGAAGCTTTCTTT. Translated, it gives CSVEFFVVNRGMNTEAFF.

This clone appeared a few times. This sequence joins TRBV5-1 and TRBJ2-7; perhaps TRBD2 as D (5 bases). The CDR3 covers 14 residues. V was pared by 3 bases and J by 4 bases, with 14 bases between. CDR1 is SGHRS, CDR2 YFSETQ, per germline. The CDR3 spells CASSSRLGGYEQYF. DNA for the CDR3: TGCGCCAGCAGCTCCCGACTTGGCGGGTACGAGCAGTACTTC.

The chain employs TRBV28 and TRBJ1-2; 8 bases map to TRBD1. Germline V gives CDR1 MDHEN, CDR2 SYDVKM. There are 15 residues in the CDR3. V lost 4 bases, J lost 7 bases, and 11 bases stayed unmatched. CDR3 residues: CASSSPGTGSRGYTF. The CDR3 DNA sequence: TGTGCCAGCAGTTCCCCCGGGACAGGCTCTCGTGGCTACACCTTC.

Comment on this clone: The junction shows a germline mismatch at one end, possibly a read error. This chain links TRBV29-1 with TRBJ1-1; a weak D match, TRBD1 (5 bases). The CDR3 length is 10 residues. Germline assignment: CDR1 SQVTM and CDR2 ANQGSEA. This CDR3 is CSVGIFGADF. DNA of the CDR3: TGCAGCGTGGGGATCTTCGGGGCGGACTTT. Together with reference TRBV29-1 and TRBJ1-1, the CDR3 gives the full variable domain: SAVISQKPSRDICQRGTSLTIQCQVDSQVTMMFWYRQQPGQSLTLIATANQGSEATYESGFVIDKFPISRPNLTFSTLTVSNMSPEDSSIYLCSVGIFGADFGQGTRLTVV.

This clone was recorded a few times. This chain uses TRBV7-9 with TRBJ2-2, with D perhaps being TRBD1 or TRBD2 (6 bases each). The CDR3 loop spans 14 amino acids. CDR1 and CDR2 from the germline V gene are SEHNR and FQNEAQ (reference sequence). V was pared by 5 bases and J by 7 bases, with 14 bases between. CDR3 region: CASSTNREVGELFF. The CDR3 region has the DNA TGTGCCAGCAGCACAAACAGGGAGGTCGGGGAGCTGTTTTTT.

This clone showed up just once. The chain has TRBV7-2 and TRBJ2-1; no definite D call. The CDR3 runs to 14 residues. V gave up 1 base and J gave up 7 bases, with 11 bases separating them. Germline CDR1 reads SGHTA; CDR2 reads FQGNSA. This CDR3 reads CASSLGIRLNEQFF. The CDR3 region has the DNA TGTGCCAGCAGCTTAGGGATCCGGTTGAATGAGCAGTTCTTC.

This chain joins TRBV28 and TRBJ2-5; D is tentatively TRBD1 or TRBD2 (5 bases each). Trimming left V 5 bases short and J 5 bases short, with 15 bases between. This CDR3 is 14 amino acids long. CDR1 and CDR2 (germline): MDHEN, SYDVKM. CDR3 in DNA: TGTGCCAGCAGTCCCGCCCGGGGCATGGAGACCCAGTACTTC. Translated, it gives CASSPARGMETQYF.

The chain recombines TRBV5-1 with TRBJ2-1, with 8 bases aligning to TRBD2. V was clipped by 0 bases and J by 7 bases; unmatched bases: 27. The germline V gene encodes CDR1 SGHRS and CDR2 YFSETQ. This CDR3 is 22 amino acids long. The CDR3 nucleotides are TGCGCCAGCAGCTTGGGGGGTGCCCTGAGCAGGGGAACAAGCGTAGCGGGAAATGAGCAGTTCTTC. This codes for CASSLGGALSRGTSVAGNEQFF.

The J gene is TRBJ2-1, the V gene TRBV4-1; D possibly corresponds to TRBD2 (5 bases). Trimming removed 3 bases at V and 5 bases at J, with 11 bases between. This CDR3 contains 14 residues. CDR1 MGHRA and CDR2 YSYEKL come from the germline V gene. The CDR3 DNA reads TGCGCCAGCAGCCATGGCGGACTGAACAATGAGCAGTTCTTC. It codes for CASSHGGLNNEQFF.

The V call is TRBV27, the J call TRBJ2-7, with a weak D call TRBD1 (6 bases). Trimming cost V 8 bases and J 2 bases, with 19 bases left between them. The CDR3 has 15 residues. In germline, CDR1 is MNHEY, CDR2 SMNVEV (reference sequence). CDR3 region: CASSIGGTQPYEQYF. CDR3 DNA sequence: TGTGCCAGCTCAATAGGGGGAACCCAGCCCTACGAGCAGTACTTC.